These T cell receptor beta chains were read from a single sample in a study of T cell changes during pregnancy in multiple sclerosis. Clones were read by immunoSEQ multiplex PCR, and TCRdb kept only the in-frame ones, dropping some. Counted here are around 69,000 clones, 85% to 95% occurring once; the ten biggest clones make up less than 2%. The sample was peripheral blood, taken in the third trimester of pregnancy. The receptors shown here come from a female donor in good health, enrolled as a control in a pregnancy study. Each CDR3 is given with its conserved first and last residue. The size of a clone is reported for some rows only, either as once, few or many, or as a class for expanded clones.

clone_size: NA
j_call: TRBJ2-1
v_call: TRBV5-6
cdr3_aa: CASTPQGARAYNEQFF

clone_size: NA
j_call: TRBJ2-2
v_call: TRBV15
cdr3_aa: CATSRTGYTGELFF

clone_size: NA
j_call: TRBJ2-3
v_call: TRBV7-3
cdr3_aa: CASSQGLATDTQYF

clone_size: NA
j_call: TRBJ2-3
v_call: TRBV7-9
cdr3_aa: CASSLAGAGSTDTQYF

clone_size: once
j_call: TRBJ2-3
v_call: TRBV19
cdr3_aa: CASRQGPGGVTDTQYF

clone_size: NA
j_call: TRBJ2-1
v_call: TRBV7-6
cdr3_aa: CASSHLLRGDSYNEQFF

clone_size: NA
j_call: TRBJ2-7
v_call: TRBV5-6
cdr3_aa: CASSSPGTGMDEQYF

clone_size: NA
j_call: TRBJ1-6
v_call: TRBV4-2
cdr3_aa: CASSQGYRGGSPLHF

clone_size: NA
j_call: TRBJ2-6
v_call: TRBV5-1
cdr3_aa: CASSLLGDRGLAGFSGANVLTF

clone_size: NA
j_call: TRBJ1-2
v_call: TRBV7-3
cdr3_aa: CASSFSPRGGQGGYTF

clone_size: NA
j_call: TRBJ1-1
v_call: TRBV7-9
cdr3_aa: CASSNNRGAFF

clone_size: NA
j_call: TRBJ2-1
v_call: TRBV11-2
cdr3_aa: CASSLGLAGAAYNEQFF

clone_size: NA
j_call: TRBJ1-2
v_call: TRBV6-1
cdr3_aa: CASSDPEIAVDGYTF

clone_size: NA
j_call: TRBJ2-1
v_call: TRBV5-4
cdr3_aa: CASSLAGSGAGNEQFF

clone_size: NA
j_call: TRBJ2-1
v_call: TRBV2
cdr3_aa: CASYSDRGYDNEQFF

clone_size: NA
j_call: TRBJ2-5
v_call: TRBV19
cdr3_aa: CASSRPGVETQYF

clone_size: NA
j_call: TRBJ2-7
v_call: TRBV30
cdr3_aa: CAWSAFEGFYEQYF

clone_size: NA
j_call: TRBJ2-1
v_call: TRBV5-6
cdr3_aa: CASSTDRGLYNEQFF

clone_size: NA
j_call: TRBJ2-5
v_call: TRBV5-1
cdr3_aa: CASSLGQRQETQYF

clone_size: few
j_call: TRBJ1-5
v_call: TRBV2
cdr3_aa: CASNTQGSNNQPQHF

clone_size: NA
j_call: TRBJ2-1
v_call: TRBV19
cdr3_aa: CASSNNLAQNEQFF

clone_size: NA
j_call: TRBJ2-2
v_call: TRBV19
cdr3_aa: CASSIRQVGGELFF

clone_size: NA
j_call: TRBJ1-6
v_call: TRBV7-9
cdr3_aa: CASSPRLGNNSPLHF

clone_size: NA
j_call: TRBJ2-5
v_call: TRBV7-2
cdr3_aa: CASSSGRQETQYF

clone_size: NA
j_call: TRBJ1-2
v_call: TRBV5-8
cdr3_aa: CASSYGPEEYGYTF

clone_size: NA
j_call: TRBJ2-5
v_call: TRBV5-6
cdr3_aa: CASSPSGGAETQYF

clone_size: NA
j_call: TRBJ1-1
v_call: TRBV19
cdr3_aa: CASSMIQGAMNTEAFF

clone_size: NA
j_call: TRBJ2-3
v_call: TRBV7-9
cdr3_aa: CASSLFRPRGLDTQYF

clone_size: once
j_call: TRBJ2-7
v_call: TRBV29-1
cdr3_aa: CSVVAGYEQYF

clone_size: NA
j_call: TRBJ2-5
v_call: TRBV5-1
cdr3_aa: CASSPGLNQETQYF

clone_size: NA
j_call: TRBJ1-4
v_call: TRBV2
cdr3_aa: CASRSSDRNEKLFF

clone_size: NA
j_call: TRBJ2-1
v_call: TRBV4-2
cdr3_aa: CASGAVRGGDNEQFF

clone_size: NA
j_call: TRBJ2-5
v_call: TRBV5-1
cdr3_aa: CASSGTSGGPEETQYF

clone_size: NA
j_call: TRBJ1-1
v_call: TRBV5-1
cdr3_aa: CASSLTGTGGGMANTEAFF

clone_size: NA
j_call: TRBJ2-7
v_call: TRBV4-1
cdr3_aa: CASSRGDRGVISYEQYF

clone_size: NA
j_call: TRBJ2-3
v_call: TRBV9
cdr3_aa: CASSSGTSGGPRDTQYF

clone_size: NA
j_call: TRBJ1-2
v_call: TRBV29-1
cdr3_aa: CSVGQGAPNYGYTF

clone_size: NA
j_call: TRBJ2-4
v_call: TRBV30
cdr3_aa: CAWGRQVAKNIQYF

clone_size: NA
j_call: TRBJ1-2
v_call: TRBV28
cdr3_aa: CASSLSSDSYGYTF

clone_size: once
j_call: TRBJ2-1
v_call: TRBV29-1
cdr3_aa: CSVARIAGDAEQFF

clone_size: NA
j_call: TRBJ2-7
v_call: TRBV27
cdr3_aa: CASSSLAGQSSYEQYF